This T cell receptor (beta chain) comes out of a study of siplizumab effects on memory and regulatory T cells. Findings of the study overall: Tregs that proliferated in siplizumab cultures did not have their suppressive function confirmed. Sequences below about 10^-5 frequency were poorly captured. As a result, only a minor fraction of alloreactive clones mapped to unstimulated subsets. No naive or memory phenotype could be assigned to roughly 75-95% of proliferating clones.

Points on this clone: The antigen remains unidentified.

Trimming removed 4 bases from V and 5 bases from J; junction bases left unmatched: 9. The CDR3 is made up of 16 amino acids. In germline, CDR1 is LNHDA, CDR2 SQIVND (reference sequence). Repertoires were generated with immunoSEQ multiplex PCR, while TCRdb's copy carries only in-frame clones and drops some. The sample has tens of thousands of clones, 90% to 95% seen once. The sequencing input was non-Treg CD4+ T cells sorted from blood. The V call is TRBV19, the J call TRBJ1-1, with TRBD1 matching 11 bases. The TCR originated in a human donor in good health. In nucleotides, the CDR3 is TGTGCCAGTAGTAGGGGACAGGGGGTCGGCGGAACTGAAGCTTTCTTT. Its protein product is CASSRGQGVGGTEAFF.